This note documents a single T cell receptor (beta chain) sequence. This sample is part of a study of cytomegalovirus exposure and HLA in healthy donors. This PCR relied on a set of 60 Vbeta primers and 13 Jbeta primers. The method was immunoSEQ multiplex PCR; TCRdb's version includes in-frame clones alone and lacks a portion of them. The sample consists of about 110,000 clones, around 76% of them appearing once. The sequencing sample was made of PBMCs. The clonotype comes from a woman aged 50 to 60 in good health and CMV-seropositive.

In DNA, the CDR3 is TGTGCCAGCAGTGAGTGGGACGGACAGAAAGCTTTCTTT. This gives the protein CASSEWDGQKAFF. This rearrangement joins TRBV6-4 to TRBJ1-1; possibly TRBD1 for D (6 bases). CDR3 length equals 13 residues. Trimming shortened V by 3 bases and J by 9 bases, and 14 bases separated the two germline ends. Germline V gene sequence: CDR1 MRHNA, CDR2 SNTAGT.